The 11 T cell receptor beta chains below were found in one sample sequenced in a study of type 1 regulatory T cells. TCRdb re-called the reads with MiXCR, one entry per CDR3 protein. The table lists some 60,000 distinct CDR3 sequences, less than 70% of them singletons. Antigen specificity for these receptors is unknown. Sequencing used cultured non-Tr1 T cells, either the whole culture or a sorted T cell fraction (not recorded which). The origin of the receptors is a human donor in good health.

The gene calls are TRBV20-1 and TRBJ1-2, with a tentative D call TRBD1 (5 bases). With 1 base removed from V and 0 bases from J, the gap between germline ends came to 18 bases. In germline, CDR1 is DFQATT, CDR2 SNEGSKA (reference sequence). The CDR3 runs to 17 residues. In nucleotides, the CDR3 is TGCAGTGCTAGAGCGGGCGGAGTCCTCAGGGCTAACTATGGCTACACCTTC. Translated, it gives CSARAGGVLRANYGYTF.

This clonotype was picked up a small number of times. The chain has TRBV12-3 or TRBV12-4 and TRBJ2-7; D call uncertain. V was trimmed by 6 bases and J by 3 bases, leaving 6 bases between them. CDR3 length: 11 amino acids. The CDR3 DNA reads TGTGCCAGCAGGGATTTCTACGAGCAGTACTTC. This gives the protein CASRDFYEQYF.

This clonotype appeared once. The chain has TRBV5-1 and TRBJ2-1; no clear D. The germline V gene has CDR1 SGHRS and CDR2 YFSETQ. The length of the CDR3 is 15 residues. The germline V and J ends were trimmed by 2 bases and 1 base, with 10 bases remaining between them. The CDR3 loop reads CASSLQLGSYNEQFF. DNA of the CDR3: TGCGCCAGCAGCTTACAGCTAGGGTCCTACAATGAGCAGTTCTTC.

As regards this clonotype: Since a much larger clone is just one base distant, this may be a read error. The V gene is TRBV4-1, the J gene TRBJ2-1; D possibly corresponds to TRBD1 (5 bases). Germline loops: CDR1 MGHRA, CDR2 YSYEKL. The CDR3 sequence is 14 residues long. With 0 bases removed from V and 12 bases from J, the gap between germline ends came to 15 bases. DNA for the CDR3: TGCGCCAGCAGCCAAGAGTTGACAGCTCATGGGCAGTTCTTC. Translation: CASSQELTAHGQFF.

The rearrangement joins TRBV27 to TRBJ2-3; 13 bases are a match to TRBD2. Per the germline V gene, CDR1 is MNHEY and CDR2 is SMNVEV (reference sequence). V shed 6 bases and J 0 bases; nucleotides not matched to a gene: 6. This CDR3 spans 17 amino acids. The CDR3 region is CASRRLGLAGSTDTQYF. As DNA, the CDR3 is TGTGCCAGCAGGAGATTGGGACTAGCGGGGAGCACAGATACGCAGTATTTT.

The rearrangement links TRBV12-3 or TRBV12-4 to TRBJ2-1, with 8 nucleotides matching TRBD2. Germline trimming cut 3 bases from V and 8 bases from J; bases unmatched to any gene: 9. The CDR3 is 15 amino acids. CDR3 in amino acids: CASSFSSGGRDEQFF. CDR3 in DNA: TGTGCCAGCAGTTTCTCGAGCGGGGGTCGCGATGAGCAGTTCTTC.

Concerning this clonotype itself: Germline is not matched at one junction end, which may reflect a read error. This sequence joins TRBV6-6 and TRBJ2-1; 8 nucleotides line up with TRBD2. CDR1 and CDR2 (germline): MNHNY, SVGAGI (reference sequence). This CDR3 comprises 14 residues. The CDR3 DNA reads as TGTGCCACCCGGGAGGGGCTATCCTACAATGAGCGGTTCTTC. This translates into CATREGLSYNERFF.

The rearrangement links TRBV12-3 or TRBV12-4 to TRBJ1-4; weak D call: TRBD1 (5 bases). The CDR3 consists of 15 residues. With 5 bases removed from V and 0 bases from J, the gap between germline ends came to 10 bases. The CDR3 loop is CASSGQLSTNEKLFF. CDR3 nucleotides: TGTGCCAGCAGTGGACAACTATCAACTAATGAAAAACTGTTTTTT.

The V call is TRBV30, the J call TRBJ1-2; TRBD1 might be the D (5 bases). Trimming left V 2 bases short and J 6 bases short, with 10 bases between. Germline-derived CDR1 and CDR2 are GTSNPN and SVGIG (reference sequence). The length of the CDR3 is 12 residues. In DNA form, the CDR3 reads TGTGCCTGGAGTACGGGGCTGAATGGCTACACCTTC. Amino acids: CAWSTGLNGYTF.

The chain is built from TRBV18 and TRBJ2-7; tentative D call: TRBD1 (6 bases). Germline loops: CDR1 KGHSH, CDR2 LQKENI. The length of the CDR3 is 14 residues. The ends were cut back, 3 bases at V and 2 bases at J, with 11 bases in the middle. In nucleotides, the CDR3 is TGTGCCAGCTCACCTCTACAGGGAACCTACGAGCAGTACTTC. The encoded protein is CASSPLQGTYEQYF.

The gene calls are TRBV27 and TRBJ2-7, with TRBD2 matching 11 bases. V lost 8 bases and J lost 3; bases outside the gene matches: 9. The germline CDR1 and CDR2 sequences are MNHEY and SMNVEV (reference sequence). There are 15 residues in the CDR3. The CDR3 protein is CASGLSGLADYEQYF. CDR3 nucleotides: TGTGCCAGCGGCCTATCGGGACTAGCGGACTACGAGCAGTACTTC.